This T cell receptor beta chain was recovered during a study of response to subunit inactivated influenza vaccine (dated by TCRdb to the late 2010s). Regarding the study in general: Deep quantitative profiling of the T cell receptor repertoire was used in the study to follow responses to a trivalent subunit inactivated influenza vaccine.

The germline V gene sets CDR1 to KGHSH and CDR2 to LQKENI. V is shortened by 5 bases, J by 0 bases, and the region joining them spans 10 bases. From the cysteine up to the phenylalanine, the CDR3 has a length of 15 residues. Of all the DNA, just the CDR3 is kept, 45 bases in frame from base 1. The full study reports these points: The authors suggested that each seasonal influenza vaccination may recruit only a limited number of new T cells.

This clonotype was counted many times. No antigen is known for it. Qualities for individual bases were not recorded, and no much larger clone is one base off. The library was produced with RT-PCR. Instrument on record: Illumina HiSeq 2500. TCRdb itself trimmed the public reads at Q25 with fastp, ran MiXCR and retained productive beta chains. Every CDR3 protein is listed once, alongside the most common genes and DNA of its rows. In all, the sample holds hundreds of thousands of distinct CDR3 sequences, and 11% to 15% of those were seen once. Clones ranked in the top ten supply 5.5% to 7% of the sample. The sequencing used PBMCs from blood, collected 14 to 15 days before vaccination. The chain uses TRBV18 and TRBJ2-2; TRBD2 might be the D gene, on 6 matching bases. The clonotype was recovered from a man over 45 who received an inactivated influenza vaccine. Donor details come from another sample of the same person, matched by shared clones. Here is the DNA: TGTGCCAGCTCATCCGGGACTTCGAACACCGGGGAGCTGTTTTTT. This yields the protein CASSSGTSNTGELFF.